This T cell receptor beta chain was found in a study of T cell responses to AZD1222 COVID-19 vaccine. Study findings and constraints: The donor group comprised mostly white British people and more females; the analysis possibly underestimated clonal diversity.

The method was immunoSEQ multiplex PCR; TCRdb's version includes in-frame clones alone and lacks a portion of them. The sample shows around 87,000 clones, 75% to 90% of them seen only once. Concerning this clone itself: Its antigen remains unknown.

The germline V gene has CDR1 LNHNV and CDR2 YYDKDF (reference sequence). This CDR3 has 17 residues. V lost 3 bases and J lost 8; bases outside the gene matches: 13. This clonotype was sampled from an adult who received the AZD1222 COVID-19 vaccine. Sequencing was performed on peripheral blood, taken 28 days after the second AZD1222 dose. This chain uses TRBV15 with TRBJ2-1; 10 positions agree with TRBD2. The chain's CDR3 is CATSRRRTSGPDHEQFF. As DNA, the CDR3 is TGTGCCACCAGCAGGCGTAGGACTAGCGGCCCCGACCATGAGCAGTTCTTC.